These 5 T cell receptor beta chains were all obtained from the same sample, sequenced in a study of identical twins. TCRdb reanalysed the 5' RACE reads using MiXCR and keeps one entry per CDR3 protein. Among some 1,600,000 distinct CDR3 sequences, less than 40% were seen once, and the ten largest hold approximately 0.25%. The sequenced sample consisted of cord blood. The source is a newborn girl in good health.

The chain links TRBV5-5 to TRBJ1-1; 8 bases agree with TRBD1. CDR1 is SGHKS and CDR2 is YYEKEE in the germline V gene (reference sequence). This CDR3 spans 16 amino acids. Unmatched junction bases numbered 9, after V lost 5 bases and J lost 0 bases. In DNA, the CDR3 is TGTGCCAGCAGTTACGGACAGGGCTTCATGAACACTGAAGCTTTCTTT. Its translation is CASSYGQGFMNTEAFF.

The chain recombines TRBV5-1 with TRBJ1-1; D remains ambiguous. Germline CDR1 SGHRS, CDR2 YFSETQ. CDR3 length equals 16 residues. V was cut by 0 bases and J by 2 bases, with 14 bases left in between. The CDR3 spells CASSLENQDRNTEAFF. The CDR3 DNA reads as TGCGCCAGCAGCTTGGAGAATCAGGACCGTAACACTGAAGCTTTCTTT.

Note on this clonotype: A much larger clone lies a single base off, so this may be a read error. The J gene is TRBJ2-1, the V gene TRBV29-1; tentatively, D is TRBD1 or TRBD2 (6 bases each). The germline V and J ends were trimmed by 6 bases and 10 bases, with 22 bases remaining between them. CDR1 SQVTM and CDR2 ANQGSEA come from the germline V gene. This CDR3 has 14 amino acids. DNA for the CDR3: TGCAGCGTCGGCCTAGGGGGACTCAACTACGAGCAGTTCTTC. Amino acid sequence: CSVGLGGLNYEQFF.

This clonotype has more than one count but fewer than ten. The rearrangement uses TRBV18 and TRBJ2-1; possibly TRBD1 for D (6 bases). The CDR3 consists of 13 residues. V gave up 4 bases and J gave up 9 bases, with 13 bases separating them. The V gene's germline CDR1 is KGHSH and CDR2 LQKENI. CDR3 protein: CASSRDTRGEQFF. CDR3 sequence (DNA): TGTGCCAGCTCACGGGACACTCGCGGTGAGCAGTTCTTC.

This clonotype was counted between two and nine times. This chain links TRBV21-1 with TRBJ2-3; TRBD2 reflects the table's D call only, with no check against the DNA. TRBV21-1 is a recognized pseudogene. This CDR3 spans 17 amino acids. The CDR3 nucleotides read TGTGCCAGCAGCAAAGCCAAGAGCGGGGGGGGCACAGATACGCAGTATTTT. Amino acid sequence: CASSKAKSGGGTDTQYF.